This TCR beta chain was captured by sequencing in a study of cytomegalovirus exposure and HLA in healthy donors. Study-wide context: Counted in an early data release were tens of millions of unique TCRs from HLA-typed donors.

Primers included in the PCR were 60 Vbeta and 13 Jbeta primers. The protocol was immunoSEQ multiplex PCR, while the TCRdb copy is restricted to in-frame clones and leaves out a portion. This sample has under 200,000 clones; around 73% occur once, and the top ten carry 2.4%. This TCR was recovered from a man between 60 and 70 years old in good health and CMV-seronegative. The sample consisted of PBMCs.

In DNA, the CDR3 is TGCAGCGTCGTTGACTGGTTCTCTGGGGCCAACGTCCTGACTTTC. Translation: CSVVDWFSGANVLTF. The chain is built from TRBV29-1 and TRBJ2-6; D is unresolved. The CDR3 totals 15 residues. V was trimmed by 6 bases and J by 0 bases, leaving 12 bases between them. The germline V gene encodes CDR1 SQVTM and CDR2 ANQGSEA. Combining the CDR3 with reference TRBV29-1 and TRBJ2-6 gives the whole variable domain SAVISQKPSRDICQRGTSLTIQCQVDSQVTMMFWYRQQPGQSLTLIATANQGSEATYESGFVIDKFPISRPNLTFSTLTVSNMSPEDSSIYLCSVVDWFSGANVLTFGAGSRLTVL.